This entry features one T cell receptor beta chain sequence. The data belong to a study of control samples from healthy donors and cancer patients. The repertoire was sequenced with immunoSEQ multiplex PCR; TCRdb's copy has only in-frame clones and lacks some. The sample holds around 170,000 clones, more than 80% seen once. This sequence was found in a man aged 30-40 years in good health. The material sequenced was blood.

CDR3: CASLHPGTDTQYF. The CDR3 nucleotides read TGCGCCAGCCTACACCCGGGGACAGATACGCAGTATTTT. V and J are TRBV5-1 and TRBJ2-3; a possible D gene is TRBD2 (5 bases). CDR3 size: 13 residues. Germline V gene lookup returns CDR1 SGHRS and CDR2 YFSETQ. Trimming cost V 7 bases and J 3 bases, with 12 bases left between them.